These 20 T cell receptor beta chains were all obtained from the same sample, sequenced in a study of identical twins (TCRdb year 2016). The library was generated by 5' RACE. These reads were obtained on an Illumina HiSeq 2000. Using fastp at Q25 and MiXCR, TCRdb reprocessed the public reads and kept productive beta chains. Under each unique CDR3 protein, matching rows form one entry showing the most common genes and DNA. In this sample the table shows 600,000 to 700,000 distinct CDR3 sequences, approximately 22% of which occur a single time. The top ten clonotypes cover around 4.4% of the sample. These data also featured in a second study, about T cells expressing NK-cell markers.

Specimen: PBMCs. The receptors shown here come from a woman aged 18-29 years in good health.

For the CDR3, the DNA is TGTGCCAGCAGCCCCCCAAACTCGAAAAACACCGGGGAGCTGTTTTTT. Translation gives CASSPPNSKNTGELFF. The rearrangement uses TRBV12-3 or TRBV12-4 and TRBJ2-2; D gene uncertain. There are 16 residues in the CDR3. V was pared by 6 bases and J by 2 bases, with 16 bases between.

The V and J genes are TRBV5-5 and TRBJ1-1; possible D gene TRBD1, 5 bases. The CDR3 consists of 14 residues. Trimming took off 1 base at V and 1 base at J, with 8 bases between the two ends. In germline, CDR1 is SGHKS, CDR2 YYEKEE (reference sequence). The CDR3 is CASSLYRQNTEAFF. The CDR3 nucleotides read TGTGCCAGCAGCTTGTACAGGCAGAACACTGAAGCTTTCTTT.

This clonotype was picked up a small number of times. The rearrangement uses TRBV29-1 and TRBJ2-6; no reliable D call. Germline assignment: CDR1 SQVTM and CDR2 ANQGSEA. The CDR3 contains 15 residues. Trimming took off 3 bases at V and 1 base at J, with 10 bases between the two ends. The CDR3 sequence is CSVDRLLSGANVLTF. CDR3 sequence (DNA): TGCAGCGTTGATCGGTTATTGTCTGGGGCCAACGTCCTGACTTTC. The variable domain in full, with the rest retrieved from reference TRBV29-1 and TRBJ2-6, is SAVISQKPSRDICQRGTSLTIQCQVDSQVTMMFWYRQQPGQSLTLIATANQGSEATYESGFVIDKFPISRPNLTFSTLTVSNMSPEDSSIYLCSVDRLLSGANVLTFGAGSRLTVL.

V gene TRBV7-3 combines with J gene TRBJ2-2; D not resolved. The germline CDR1 and CDR2 sequences are SGHTA and FQGTGA. V shed 4 bases and J shed 6 bases, with 9 bases lying between them. The CDR3 sequence is 13 residues long. The CDR3 loop reads CASSSWASGELFF. The DNA of the CDR3 is TGTGCCAGCAGCTCCTGGGCCTCCGGGGAGCTGTTTTTT.

The table lists this clonotype with a few counts. J is TRBJ1-2 and V is TRBV4-2; TRBD1 might be the D (6 bases). Trimming cost V 4 bases and J 8 bases, with 17 bases left between them. CDR1 is LGHNA and CDR2 is YNFKEQ in the germline V gene. The CDR3 has 14 amino acids. The CDR3 reads CASSLVGGARGYTF. DNA of the CDR3: TGTGCCAGCAGCCTTGTCGGGGGGGCACGGGGCTACACCTTC.

The chain has TRBV6-5 and TRBJ2-3, with TRBD2 identical over 7 bases. The CDR3 totals 15 residues. Germline CDR1 MNHEY, CDR2 SVGAGI. J lost 5 bases, V lost 0 bases, and 5 bases had no gene match. CDR3 amino acids: CASSYSGGGGDTQYF. CDR3 sequence (DNA): TGTGCCAGCAGTTACTCGGGCGGGGGAGGAGATACGCAGTATTTT.

This chain uses TRBV2 with TRBJ2-3; D is possibly TRBD2 (5 bases). V dropped 4 bases and J dropped 5 bases, with 16 bases sitting between them. Germline loops: CDR1 SNHLY, CDR2 FYNNEI. The CDR3 covers 15 residues. DNA of the CDR3: TGTGCCAGCAGTGTAGCACTCTCGACTAAAGATACGCAGTATTTT. Translation: CASSVALSTKDTQYF.

The rearrangement links TRBV4-3 to TRBJ2-2, with D possibly being TRBD1 (7 bases). CDR3 size: 17 residues. Germline V gives CDR1 LGHNA, CDR2 YSLEER. The germline V and J ends were trimmed by 4 bases and 6 bases, with 21 bases remaining between them. The DNA for the CDR3 is TGCGCCAGCAGCCCCCAGGGGGGACTCATTACCTCCGGGGAGCTGTTTTTT. Translating it yields CASSPQGGLITSGELFF.

This clonotype was observed a few times. The J gene is TRBJ1-4, the V gene TRBV20-1, with 9 bases lining up with TRBD1. Trimming removed 1 base from V and 5 bases from J; junction bases left unmatched: 5. The CDR3 length is 15 residues. Germline assignment: CDR1 DFQATT and CDR2 SNEGSKA (reference sequence). The CDR3 loop is CSARAWTGENEKLFF. As DNA, the CDR3 is TGCAGTGCTAGAGCCTGGACAGGGGAAAATGAAAAACTGTTTTTT.

There are a few counts of this clonotype. Written as DNA, the CDR3 is TGCAGTCCTCACAGGGGGCAGATCAATGAGCAGTTCTTC. Amino acids: CSPHRGQINEQFF. This chain connects TRBV20-1 to TRBJ2-1; 9 bases align to TRBD1. In germline, CDR1 is DFQATT, CDR2 SNEGSKA (reference sequence). Losses at the gene ends were 8 bases for V and 6 bases for J; bases not matched to a gene: 8. This CDR3 is built from 13 residues.

This clonotype was seen at least ten times. The J gene is TRBJ2-3, the V gene TRBV20-1, with D possibly called TRBD1 or TRBD2 (5 bases each). This CDR3 has 14 amino acids. The germline V gene has CDR1 DFQATT and CDR2 SNEGSKA (reference sequence). V lost 6 bases and J lost 4, with 17 bases in between. In nucleotides, the CDR3 is TGCAGTGCCATCCGGGACGTAGTTCCAGATACGCAGTATTTT. Its protein product is CSAIRDVVPDTQYF.

The rearrangement joins TRBV5-1 to TRBJ2-7, with 10 bases that match TRBD1. The CDR3 contains 14 residues. The germline V gene encodes CDR1 SGHRS and CDR2 YFSETQ. V lost 0 bases to trimming and J lost 7 bases; unmatched junction nucleotides: 4. As DNA, the CDR3 is TGCGCCAGCAGCTTGGGACAGGGGGCGCAGGAGCAGTACTTC. Translating it yields CASSLGQGAQEQYF.

A few counts support this clonotype. The gene calls are TRBV4-3 and TRBJ1-1, with D possibly matching TRBD1 (5 bases). Germline V gives CDR1 LGHNA, CDR2 YSLEER. There are 16 residues in the CDR3. V lost 0 bases and J 3 bases, leaving 14 bases between the germline ends. The chain's CDR3 is CASSQDPTGTYTEAFF. The CDR3 DNA reads TGCGCCAGCAGCCAAGATCCCACCGGGACCTACACTGAAGCTTTCTTT.

The rearrangement joins TRBV12-3 or TRBV12-4 to TRBJ2-3; 8 bases are a match to TRBD2. Losses at the gene ends were 3 bases for V and 4 bases for J; bases not matched to a gene: 3. This CDR3 spans 14 amino acids. The chain's CDR3 is CASSFAAGADTQYF. Here the CDR3 DNA reads TGTGCCAGCAGTTTCGCAGCGGGGGCAGATACGCAGTATTTT.

The genes are TRBV10-3 and TRBJ1-4; 9 bases map to TRBD1. This CDR3 has 13 residues. CDR1 is ENHRY and CDR2 is SYGVKD in the germline V gene. V was pared by 6 bases and J by 8 bases, with 4 bases of the junction left unmatched. Here the CDR3 DNA reads TGTGCCATCAGGGGACAGGGTGGCGAAAAACTGTTTTTT. Its translation: CAIRGQGGEKLFF.

The sample holds a few counts of this clonotype. V is TRBV25-1 and J is TRBJ2-4; the D is unclear. There are 15 residues in the CDR3. The germline V gene has CDR1 MGHDK and CDR2 SYGVNS. V was pared by 5 bases and J by 2 bases, with 13 bases between. The CDR3 is CASSSNTDTKNIQYF. CDR3 bases: TGTGCCAGCAGTTCAAACACCGACACCAAAAACATTCAGTACTTC.

The rearrangement links TRBV12-3 or TRBV12-4 to TRBJ2-1; D assignment may be TRBD1 or TRBD2 (5 bases each). The CDR3 loop spans 14 amino acids. Trimming cost V 7 bases and J 4 bases, with 14 bases left between them. The CDR3 sequence: CASKEGYLYNEQFF. The DNA of the CDR3 is TGTGCCAGCAAAGAGGGGTACCTGTACAATGAGCAGTTCTTC.

The chain uses TRBV20-1 and TRBJ2-1, with 7 bases fitting TRBD2. The CDR3 totals 15 residues. Germline lookup yields CDR1 DFQATT and CDR2 SNEGSKA (reference sequence). Germline trimming cut 4 bases from V and 0 bases from J; bases unmatched to any gene: 6. CDR3 in DNA: TGCAGTGCTATAAAAGCGGGGAGCTCCTACAATGAGCAGTTCTTC. Its translation: CSAIKAGSSYNEQFF.

The chain is built from TRBV28 and TRBJ2-3; the D is unclear. Trimming left V 10 bases short and J 2 bases short, with 10 bases between. The CDR3 has 12 residues. Germline values: CDR1 MDHEN, CDR2 SYDVKM. The CDR3 loop reads CATERFTDTQYF. CDR3 nucleotide sequence: TGTGCCACCGAGAGATTCACAGATACGCAGTATTTT.

The genes are TRBV12-3 or TRBV12-4 and TRBJ2-1, with D tentatively TRBD1 (6 bases). V dropped 6 bases and J dropped 12 bases, with 12 bases sitting between them. The CDR3 sequence is 11 residues long. CDR3 residues: CASSEGVLQFF. The CDR3 coding sequence is TGTGCCAGCAGCGAGGGGGTATTGCAGTTCTTC.